These 27 T cell receptor beta chains originate from one sample sequenced in a study of T cell repertoires in cytomegalovirus infection. These receptors lack a known antigen. Via MiXCR, TCRdb re-called the reads, giving one row per CDR3 protein. Of about 900,000 distinct CDR3 sequences listed, 30% to 40% are singletons. The source was cultured CD8+ T cells from PBMCs, collected from culture after CMV antigen stimulation. The receptors stem from a human donor in good health (CMV status not recorded). Some clones in this sample may be carry-over from other donors' samples.

This clonotype showed up just a few times. The rearrangement links TRBV7-9 to TRBJ2-2; D gene ambiguous. V lost 2 bases, J lost 8 bases, and 12 bases lay in between. This CDR3 has 14 residues. Germline CDR1 reads SEHNR; CDR2 reads FQNEAQ (reference sequence). In DNA, the CDR3 is TGTGCCAGCAGCTTAAAGTCGAGGCCAGGGGAGCTGTTTTTT. Its protein product is CASSLKSRPGELFF. The variable domain in full, completed from reference TRBV7-9 and TRBJ2-2, reads DTGVSQNPRHKITKRGQNVTFRCDPISEHNRLYWYRQTLGQGPEFLTYFQNEAQLEKSRLLSDRFSAERPKGSFSTLEIQRTEQGDSAMYLCASSLKSRPGELFFGEGSRLTVL.

The chain combines TRBV12-3 or TRBV12-4 with TRBJ2-5; 7 bases are shared with TRBD2. This CDR3 has 15 amino acids. Trimming took 1 base from V and 3 from J; bases not matched to a gene: 5. The CDR3 spells CASSLGGGYEETQYF. CDR3 sequence (DNA): TGTGCCAGCAGTTTAGGCGGGGGATACGAAGAGACCCAGTACTTC.

The V gene is TRBV2, the J gene TRBJ1-5; D is possibly TRBD1 (6 bases). The CDR3 is made up of 16 amino acids. With 2 bases removed from V and 4 bases from J, the gap between germline ends came to 15 bases. Germline CDR1 reads SNHLY; CDR2 reads FYNNEI. The CDR3 sequence: CASSERGGAGNQPQHF. The CDR3, as DNA: TGTGCCAGCAGTGAAAGGGGGGGAGCAGGGAATCAGCCCCAGCATTTT. The variable domain in full, completed from reference TRBV2 and TRBJ1-5, reads EPEVTQTPSHQVTQMGQEVILRCVPISNHLYFYWYRQILGQKVEFLVSFYNNEISEKSEIFDDQFSVERPDGSNFTLKIRSTKLEDSAMYFCASSERGGAGNQPQHFGDGTRLSIL.

The table lists this clonotype with a few counts. The J gene is TRBJ2-5, the V gene TRBV7-9; 13 nucleotides match TRBD2. The CDR3 has 16 residues. Germline values: CDR1 SEHNR, CDR2 FQNEAQ (reference sequence). Unmatched junction bases numbered 10, after V lost 10 bases and J lost 2 bases. This chain's CDR3 is CATSAGTSGVQETQYF. CDR3 nucleotides: TGTGCCACCTCTGCCGGGACTAGCGGGGTACAAGAGACCCAGTACTTC. Full variable domain (outside the CDR3, taken from reference TRBV7-9 and TRBJ2-5): DTGVSQNPRHKITKRGQNVTFRCDPISEHNRLYWYRQTLGQGPEFLTYFQNEAQLEKSRLLSDRFSAERPKGSFSTLEIQRTEQGDSAMYLCATSAGTSGVQETQYFGPGTRLLVL.

This clonotype turned up a few times. This chain joins TRBV7-9 and TRBJ2-1; 7 nucleotides align to TRBD2. This CDR3 has 12 residues. V shed 6 bases and J 9 bases; nucleotides not matched to a gene: 5. Germline loops: CDR1 SEHNR, CDR2 FQNEAQ (reference sequence). CDR3 loop: CASRGPSGEQFF. The CDR3 nucleotides read TGTGCCAGCAGAGGACCTAGCGGTGAGCAGTTCTTC.

This chain uses TRBV20-1 with TRBJ1-5; D is unresolved. V was clipped by 1 base and J by 1 base, with 8 bases between them. Germline V gene sequence: CDR1 DFQATT, CDR2 SNEGSKA (reference sequence). This CDR3 has 14 amino acids. In DNA form, the CDR3 reads TGCAGTGCTAGAGTGGTGGGGAGCAATCAGCCCCAGCATTTT. Its protein product is CSARVVGSNQPQHF.

This clonotype was found a few times. CDR3 nucleotide sequence: TGCGCCAGCAGCGAGGGGACAGGGGGCGGGAATGAGCAGTTCTTC. Protein sequence: CASSEGTGGGNEQFF. The V gene is TRBV4-3, the J gene TRBJ2-1; 12 bases map to TRBD1. V lost 5 bases, J lost 7 bases, and 6 bases stayed unmatched. Germline CDR1 reads LGHNA; CDR2 reads YSLEER. The CDR3 spans 15 residues.

J is TRBJ1-5 and V is TRBV6-2 or TRBV6-3, with 9 bases lining up with TRBD1. V lost 0 bases, J lost 3 bases, and 3 bases stayed unmatched. The CDR3 runs 16 residues. Germline V CDR1 and CDR2: MNHEY, SVGEGT. The chain's CDR3 is CASSYSGQGHNQPQHF. The CDR3 region has the DNA TGTGCCAGCAGTTACTCGGGACAGGGCCACAATCAGCCCCAGCATTTT.

CDR3 coding DNA: TGCAGCGTTGAATCTACAGGGGGGGATGGCTACACCTTC. Amino acids: CSVESTGGDGYTF. The gene calls are TRBV29-1 and TRBJ1-2, with TRBD1 matching over 8 bases. The ends lost 2 bases at V and 6 bases at J; junction bases unmatched: 5. CDR1 SQVTM and CDR2 ANQGSEA come from the germline V gene. There are 13 residues in the CDR3. Combining the CDR3 with reference TRBV29-1 and TRBJ1-2 gives the whole variable domain SAVISQKPSRDICQRGTSLTIQCQVDSQVTMMFWYRQQPGQSLTLIATANQGSEATYESGFVIDKFPISRPNLTFSTLTVSNMSPEDSSIYLCSVESTGGDGYTFGSGTRLTVV.

This chain joins TRBV11-2 and TRBJ2-3; no firm D call. The CDR3 is 12 residues long. Germline CDR1 and CDR2: SGHAT and FQNNGV. The ends were cut back, 0 bases at V and 7 bases at J, with 5 bases in the middle. The CDR3: CASSLDPNTQYF. The CDR3, as DNA: TGTGCCAGCAGCTTAGATCCGAATACGCAGTATTTT. The full variable domain, completed using reference TRBV11-2 and TRBJ2-3, is EAGVAQSPRYKIIEKRQSVAFWCNPISGHATLYWYQQILGQGPKLLIQFQNNGVVDDSQLPKDRFSAERLKGVDSTLKIQPAKLEDSAVYLCASSLDPNTQYFGPGTRLTVL.

This clonotype occurred a few times. The genes are TRBV7-4 and TRBJ2-6; no clear D gene. CDR1 and CDR2 from the germline V gene are SGHVT and SQSDAQ. This CDR3 contains 17 residues. V was pared by 1 base and J by 4 bases, with 14 bases between. The CDR3 loop is CASSLEVFDWGANVLTF. The CDR3 nucleotides read TGTGCCAGCAGCTTAGAGGTTTTCGACTGGGGGGCCAACGTCCTGACTTTC.

Ten or more counts support this clonotype. This rearrangement joins TRBV7-2 to TRBJ2-7, with 9 bases matching TRBD1. Losses at the gene ends were 6 bases for V and 0 bases for J; bases not matched to a gene: 18. From germline, CDR1 is SGHTA and CDR2 FQGNSA. The CDR3 loop spans 19 amino acids. The CDR3 DNA follows: TGTGCCAGCAGTCTAGGAGGGGACAGGGCCCTCTTATCCTCCTACGAGCAGTACGTC. Translated, it gives CASSLGGDRALLSSYEQYV.

The V gene is TRBV27, the J gene TRBJ1-2, with 10 bases lining up with TRBD1. The CDR3 has 14 amino acids. V was pared by 5 bases and J by 8 bases, with 8 bases of the junction left unmatched. Germline values: CDR1 MNHEY, CDR2 SMNVEV (reference sequence). The CDR3 loop is CASSPGTGVFGYTF. Here the CDR3 DNA reads TGTGCCAGCAGTCCTGGGACAGGGGTTTTCGGCTACACCTTC.

The chain links TRBV7-9 to TRBJ2-3; 7 positions agree with TRBD1. The CDR3 spans 20 residues. Per germline, CDR1 SEHNR and CDR2 FQNEAQ (reference sequence). Trimming cost V 1 base and J 3 bases; bases outside gene matches: 19. CDR3 nucleotide sequence: TGTGCCAGCAGCTTAGGTCCAGCCAATCCAGGGGGAAGTGAGACAGATACGCAGTATTTT. Translation: CASSLGPANPGGSETDTQYF. Full variable domain (rest looked up from reference TRBV7-9 and TRBJ2-3): DTGVSQNPRHKITKRGQNVTFRCDPISEHNRLYWYRQTLGQGPEFLTYFQNEAQLEKSRLLSDRFSAERPKGSFSTLEIQRTEQGDSAMYLCASSLGPANPGGSETDTQYFGPGTRLTVL.

The rearrangement uses TRBV10-3 and TRBJ2-7, with unresolved D. The CDR3 consists of 12 residues. Per germline, CDR1 ENHRY and CDR2 SYGVKD. Deletions cut 2 bases from V and 3 bases from J, with 5 bases between. The CDR3 sequence is CAISETVYEQYV. The CDR3, as DNA: TGTGCCATCAGTGAGACAGTCTACGAGCAGTACGTC.

The chain recombines TRBV29-1 with TRBJ1-1, with 7 bases lining up with TRBD1. CDR1 and CDR2 (germline): SQVTM, ANQGSEA. The CDR3 loop spans 12 amino acids. After removal of 5 bases from V and 5 bases from J, the junction contained 5 bases not matched to a gene. CDR3 sequence reads: CSVQGGGTEAFF. The CDR3 DNA reads as TGCAGCGTTCAGGGGGGAGGTACTGAAGCTTTCTTT.

The chain carries TRBV20-1 and TRBJ2-7; tentatively, D is TRBD2 (6 bases). The V gene lost 5 bases and the J gene lost 4 bases, with 21 bases spanning the gap. From germline, CDR1 is DFQATT and CDR2 SNEGSKA (reference sequence). This CDR3 is 15 amino acids long. The CDR3 bases are TGCAGTGCTGCCGGGGGATCTCATAGGACATACGAGCAGTACTTC. This gives the protein CSAAGGSHRTYEQYF.

The chain couples TRBV12-3 or TRBV12-4 to TRBJ2-7; 10 nucleotides agree with TRBD2. V shed 6 bases, J shed 4 bases, and the junction held 9 bases outside the gene matches. The CDR3 is made up of 15 amino acids. DNA of the CDR3: TGTGCCAGCAGATCTAGCGGGGGACAAGATTACGAGCAGTACTTC. It specifies CASRSSGGQDYEQYF.

The chain combines TRBV2 with TRBJ2-3, with 9 bases fitting TRBD2. Per the germline V gene, CDR1 is SNHLY and CDR2 is FYNNEI. CDR3 length: 18 amino acids. Unmatched junction bases numbered 13, after V lost 1 base and J lost 5 bases. The CDR3 here is CASSEESGGGAVLDTQYF. Written as DNA, the CDR3 is TGTGCCAGCAGTGAAGAGTCCGGCGGGGGGGCGGTCCTAGATACGCAGTATTTT.

The chain uses TRBV6-6 and TRBJ1-5; D possibly corresponds to TRBD1 (5 bases). Trimming pared 0 bases from V and 6 bases from J, leaving 18 bases between. There are 17 residues in the CDR3. Germline CDR1 and CDR2: MNHNY and SVGAGI (reference sequence). The DNA for the CDR3 is TGTGCCAGCAGTTACTCGACGGGACCCCTGGGCGGTCAGCCCCAGCATTTT. This codes for CASSYSTGPLGGQPQHF.

This clonotype has a count of ten or more. CDR3 loop: CASSWGRQGPWPLHF. The CDR3 region has the DNA TGTGCCAGCAGCTGGGGCCGACAGGGGCCGTGGCCCCTCCACTTT. V gene TRBV7-2 combines with J gene TRBJ1-6, with 8 bases matching TRBD1. The CDR3 extends over 15 amino acids. The V and J ends lost 4 bases and 13 bases, in that order; junction bases with no gene match: 12. CDR1 and CDR2 from the germline V gene are SGHTA and FQGNSA.

V usage is TRBV20-1 and J usage is TRBJ2-1; 7 bases align to TRBD2. The germline gives CDR1 DFQATT, CDR2 SNEGSKA (reference sequence). The CDR3 consists of 15 residues. V lost 3 bases to trimming and J lost 0 bases; unmatched junction nucleotides: 5. The CDR3 spells CSARSGETSYNEQFF. The CDR3, as DNA: TGCAGTGCTAGGAGCGGGGAGACCTCCTACAATGAGCAGTTCTTC.

This sequence joins TRBV3-1 and TRBJ2-7; 10 nucleotides align to TRBD1. The CDR3 runs to 17 residues. CDR1 is LGHDT and CDR2 is YNNKEL in the germline V gene (reference sequence). Losses at the gene ends were 0 bases for V and 3 bases for J; bases not matched to a gene: 8. DNA of the CDR3: TGTGCCAGCAGCCAAGATACTGCGGACAGGGGGTTCTACGAGCAGTACTTC. Protein product: CASSQDTADRGFYEQYF.

This clonotype has ten or more counts. This chain joins TRBV11-1 and TRBJ2-7; 7 nucleotides line up with TRBD1. V dropped 5 bases and J dropped 4; count of bases not matched to a gene: 8. The V gene's germline CDR1 is SGHAT and CDR2 FQDESV (reference sequence). This CDR3 spans 14 amino acids. The CDR3 region has the DNA TGTGCCAGCAGCCACGACAGGGCGGGTTACGAGCAGTACTTC. As protein: CASSHDRAGYEQYF.

CDR3 protein: CASSLKRGPEETQYF. CDR3 DNA sequence: TGTGCCAGCAGCTTAAAACGGGGGCCGGAAGAGACCCAGTACTTC. V gene TRBV7-3 combines with J gene TRBJ2-5; possibly TRBD1 or TRBD2 for D (6 bases each). Germline-derived CDR1 and CDR2 are SGHTA and FQGTGA. The V end lost 1 base, the J end lost 3 bases, and 12 bases lay between the germline ends. The CDR3 has 15 amino acids.

The CDR3 nucleotides are TGTGCCAGCAGCTTCCAAGTGCAGGGGGCGCGTTGGGATGGCTACACCTTC. It encodes CASSFQVQGARWDGYTF. The rearrangement joins TRBV7-9 to TRBJ1-2; the match to TRBD1 covers 8 bases. The germline V gene has CDR1 SEHNR and CDR2 FQNEAQ (reference sequence). This CDR3 has 17 amino acids. The V and J ends lost 3 bases and 6 bases, in that order; junction bases with no gene match: 15.

The rearrangement uses TRBV27 and TRBJ2-3; D ambiguous. Germline loops: CDR1 MNHEY, CDR2 SMNVEV (reference sequence). This CDR3 region has 13 residues. Trimming took off 5 bases at V and 5 bases at J, with 11 bases between the two ends. CDR3 nucleotide sequence: TGTGCCAGCAGTCCGCTTTCGGTAGATACGCAGTATTTT. Protein sequence: CASSPLSVDTQYF.